This T cell receptor (beta chain) was identified in a study of blood T cell repertoires in COVID-19. The CDR3 sequence is 15 residues long. Germline CDR1 and CDR2: MNHEY and SVGAGI. The V and J ends lost 7 bases and 6 bases, in that order; junction bases with no gene match: 13. Here immunoSEQ multiplex PCR was the method, and the copy in TCRdb shows in-frame clones only, minus some. This table holds 350,000 to 500,000 clones, about 87% found once. The chain uses TRBV6-5 and TRBJ2-7; TRBD1 aligns across 9 bases. The clonotype comes from a man aged 18 to 35 with COVID-19, enrolled during active disease. Sequencing was performed on peripheral blood. The DNA of the CDR3 is TGTGCCAGCATTAGTATAGAACAGGGGGCATTCGAGCAGTACTTC. Its protein product is CASISIEQGAFEQYF.